What follows are 21 T cell receptor beta chains derived from one specimen sequenced in a study of blood T cell repertoires in COVID-19. Assay used: immunoSEQ multiplex PCR; TCRdb lists only in-frame clones, some missing. The sample yields under 400,000 clones, about 90% seen once. The sequenced material came from PBMCs or T cells enriched from blood (not recorded which). The receptor source for this set is a woman in her 30s who had been exposed to COVID-19.

The V call is TRBV7-3, the J call TRBJ1-2, with 8 positions matching TRBD1. V gave up 8 bases and J gave up 8 bases; unmatched junction bases: 10. CDR3 size: 13 residues. CDR1 is SGHTA and CDR2 is FQGTGA in the germline V gene. CDR3 region: CASSTDRGRGYTF. DNA for the CDR3: TGTGCCAGCTCGACCGACAGGGGACGCGGCTACACCTTC.

CDR3 nucleotide sequence: TGCGCCAGCAGCTTGGGCCTAGCGGGTGAGCAGTTCTTC. Amino acids: CASSLGLAGEQFF. The chain recombines TRBV5-1 with TRBJ2-1; 8 bases are a match to TRBD2. J gave up 9 bases and V 0 bases, and 2 bases lay outside the gene matches. CDR3 length: 13 residues. Germline CDR1 SGHRS, CDR2 YFSETQ. Variable domain in full (rest from reference TRBV5-1 and TRBJ2-1): KAGVTQTPRYLIKTRGQQVTLSCSPISGHRSVSWYQQTPGQGLQFLFEYFSETQRNKGNFPGRFSGRQFSNSRSEMNVSTLELGDSALYLCASSLGLAGEQFFGPGTRLTVL.

The chain carries TRBV5-6 and TRBJ2-5, with 12 bases identical to TRBD2. Germline V gene sequence: CDR1 SGHDT, CDR2 YYEEEE. This CDR3 comprises 19 residues. V shed 3 bases, J shed 5 bases, and the junction held 17 bases outside the gene matches. CDR3 nucleotide sequence: TGTGCCAGCAGCTCCTTTCTAGCGGGAGGGCCGGGGCGGGGTGAGACCCAGTACTTC. Translating it yields CASSSFLAGGPGRGETQYF.

The chain employs TRBV6-5 and TRBJ2-3; 10 bases line up with TRBD2. Germline lookup yields CDR1 MNHEY and CDR2 SVGAGI. With 7 bases clipped from V and 5 bases from J, the junction kept 9 bases outside the gene matches. The CDR3 consists of 15 residues. The CDR3, as DNA: TGTGCCAGCAATATCCTAGCGGGAGCTCGAGATACGCAGTATTTT. Encoded protein: CASNILAGARDTQYF.

V is TRBV18 and J is TRBJ1-5; 10 positions match TRBD1. The germline gives CDR1 KGHSH, CDR2 LQKENI. This CDR3 is built from 13 residues. After removal of 5 bases from V and 5 bases from J, the junction contained 0 bases not matched to a gene. This chain's CDR3 is CASSGQGDQPQHF. CDR3 nucleotide sequence: TGTGCCAGCTCAGGACAGGGGGATCAGCCCCAGCATTTT.

This clone came up a few times. The gene calls are TRBV27 and TRBJ1-4; the match to TRBD1 covers 10 bases. There are 16 residues in the CDR3. V was pared by 5 bases and J by 4 bases, with 7 bases of the junction left unmatched. Germline V CDR1 and CDR2: MNHEY, SMNVEV (reference sequence). CDR3 nucleotides: TGTGCCAGCAGTCTACATGGACAGGGGGTTAATGAAAAACTGTTTTTT. The encoded protein is CASSLHGQGVNEKLFF.

The chain recombines TRBV27 with TRBJ1-2; 9 nucleotides agree with TRBD1. Germline V gene lookup returns CDR1 MNHEY and CDR2 SMNVEV (reference sequence). CDR3 length equals 16 residues. V trimming: 2 bases; J trimming: 4 bases; junction bases outside the gene matches: 8. CDR3 sequence reads: CASSLGTGKGTYGYTF. CDR3 nucleotide sequence: TGTGCCAGCAGTTTAGGGACAGGGAAGGGAACCTATGGCTACACCTTC.

The chain couples TRBV27 to TRBJ2-5; no firm D call. The CDR3 length is 12 residues. The germline gives CDR1 MNHEY, CDR2 SMNVEV (reference sequence). Deletions cut 3 bases from V and 4 bases from J, with 6 bases between. This CDR3 reads CASSFNRETQYF. CDR3 nucleotide sequence: TGTGCCAGCAGTTTCAATAGAGAGACCCAGTACTTC.

This clone showed up just a few times. The chain joins TRBV11-3 to TRBJ2-1; TRBD2 matches 10 bases. Trimming removed 7 bases from V and 7 bases from J; junction bases left unmatched: 4. The length of the CDR3 is 13 residues. Germline lookup yields CDR1 SGHNT and CDR2 YENEEA. The CDR3 DNA follows: TGTGCCAGCATCCTAGCGGGAGAAAATGAGCAGTTCTTC. Translated, it gives CASILAGENEQFF.

This chain links TRBV7-2 with TRBJ1-3; D possibly corresponds to TRBD1 (6 bases). Trimming took 5 bases from V and 0 from J, leaving 11 bases between them. The germline CDR1 and CDR2 sequences are SGHTA and FQGNSA. The CDR3 contains 15 residues. The CDR3 region is CASSPGQSSGNTIYF. The CDR3 DNA reads TGTGCCAGCAGCCCGGGACAAAGCTCTGGAAACACCATATATTTT. Drawing the rest from reference TRBV7-2 and TRBJ1-3, the complete variable domain is GAGVSQSPSNKVTEKGKDVELRCDPISGHTALYWYRQSLGQGLEFLIYFQGNSAPDKSGLPSDRFSAERTGGSVSTLTIQRTQQEDSAVYLCASSPGQSSGNTIYFGEGSWLTVV.

J is TRBJ2-1 and V is TRBV5-1; TRBD2 might be the D (6 bases). This CDR3 is 15 amino acids long. Trimming took off 2 bases at V and 2 bases at J, with 11 bases between the two ends. Germline V gene sequence: CDR1 SGHRS, CDR2 YFSETQ. CDR3 nucleotide sequence: TGCGCCAGCAGCTTCCGGGAGAAGGCCTACAATGAGCAGTTCTTC. Its protein product is CASSFREKAYNEQFF. The full variable domain, completed using reference TRBV5-1 and TRBJ2-1, is KAGVTQTPRYLIKTRGQQVTLSCSPISGHRSVSWYQQTPGQGLQFLFEYFSETQRNKGNFPGRFSGRQFSNSRSEMNVSTLELGDSALYLCASSFREKAYNEQFFGPGTRLTVL.

The V call is TRBV6-5, the J call TRBJ2-1; unclear D gene. The V gene's germline CDR1 is MNHEY and CDR2 SVGAGI. The CDR3 contains 11 residues. Between the trimmed V and J ends, which lost 7 bases and 8 bases, there was a span of 9 bases. CDR3 bases: TGTGCCAGCACGAGATTCCATGAGCAGTTCTTC. It specifies CASTRFHEQFF.

About this clone: The same CDR3 arises from other DNA sequences in this sample as well. This chain joins TRBV9 and TRBJ2-7, with TRBD1 matching 7 bases. Losses at the gene ends were 0 bases for V and 3 bases for J; bases not matched to a gene: 3. The CDR3 consists of 14 residues. Germline assignment: CDR1 SGDLS and CDR2 YYNGEE. The CDR3 DNA is TGTGCCAGCAGCGTAGGTTCAGGGGGCTACGAGCAGTACTTC. Amino acids: CASSVGSGGYEQYF.

This chain links TRBV10-3 with TRBJ2-7, with 10 bases aligning to TRBD1. With V trimmed by 6 bases and J by 0 bases, 5 bases remained unmatched. CDR1 is ENHRY and CDR2 is SYGVKD in the germline V gene. CDR3 length: 15 residues. The CDR3 DNA is TGTGCCATCAGGACCGGGACAGGGGTCTCCTACGAGCAGTACTTC. Its protein product is CAIRTGTGVSYEQYF.

The rearrangement joins TRBV7-2 to TRBJ1-2; D is undetermined. This CDR3 spans 15 amino acids. The V end was cut by 1 base, the J end by 0 bases, with 9 bases between. Germline assignment: CDR1 SGHTA and CDR2 FQGNSA. The CDR3 nucleotides read TGTGCCAGCAGCTTAGTAGTCGCGACTAACTATGGCTACACCTTC. Its protein is CASSLVVATNYGYTF.

The chain is built from TRBV15 and TRBJ1-4, with D uncertain. V was clipped by 7 bases and J by 3 bases, with 15 bases between them. This CDR3 has 15 amino acids. Germline CDR1 LNHNV, CDR2 YYDKDF (reference sequence). The CDR3 DNA reads as TGTGCCACCAAGTACCTCCAGAATGCTAATGAAAAACTGTTTTTT. Translating gives CATKYLQNANEKLFF.

J is TRBJ1-5 and V is TRBV2; no reliable D call. Germline CDR1 reads SNHLY; CDR2 reads FYNNEI. This CDR3 region has 14 residues. V dropped 6 bases and J dropped 1 base, with 10 bases sitting between them. The CDR3 DNA sequence: TGTGCCAGCAGACTTGGGGAGAGCAATCAGCCCCAGCATTTT. Amino acid sequence: CASRLGESNQPQHF.

The chain has TRBV19 and TRBJ2-7; D perhaps matches TRBD1 (5 bases). This CDR3 comprises 15 residues. Trimming removed 6 bases at V and 3 bases at J, with 18 bases between. The germline gives CDR1 LNHDA, CDR2 SQIVND (reference sequence). CDR3 DNA: TGTGCCAGTAGCAGGGCCGCCCTGATCTACTACGAGCAGTACTTC. This codes for CASSRAALIYYEQYF.

This clone was counted once. V is TRBV28 and J is TRBJ2-7, with TRBD1 as a possible D gene (6 bases). This CDR3 comprises 14 residues. The germline gives CDR1 MDHEN, CDR2 SYDVKM. V shed 3 bases and J shed 3 bases, with 12 bases lying between them. The CDR3 is CASSLQGTDYEQYF. CDR3 bases: TGTGCCAGCAGTTTGCAGGGGACGGACTACGAGCAGTACTTC.

The V gene is TRBV28, the J gene TRBJ1-2, with 10 nucleotides matching TRBD1. The CDR3 contains 15 residues. Germline V CDR1 and CDR2: MDHEN, SYDVKM. Trimming cost V 4 bases and J 7 bases; bases outside gene matches: 9. The CDR3 sequence: CASSSAGTGVGGYTF. CDR3 coding DNA: TGTGCCAGCAGTTCGGCCGGGACAGGGGTCGGTGGCTACACCTTC.

This clone came up a few times. The rearrangement joins TRBV6-1 to TRBJ2-7; 10 nucleotides align to TRBD2. The length of the CDR3 is 15 residues. CDR1 is MNHNS and CDR2 is SASEGT in the germline V gene. The junction had 4 bases not matched to a gene; V was cut back by 1 base and J by 4 bases. CDR3 in amino acids: CASSEEASGSYEQYF. DNA for the CDR3: TGTGCCAGCAGTGAAGAGGCTAGCGGGAGTTACGAGCAGTACTTC.